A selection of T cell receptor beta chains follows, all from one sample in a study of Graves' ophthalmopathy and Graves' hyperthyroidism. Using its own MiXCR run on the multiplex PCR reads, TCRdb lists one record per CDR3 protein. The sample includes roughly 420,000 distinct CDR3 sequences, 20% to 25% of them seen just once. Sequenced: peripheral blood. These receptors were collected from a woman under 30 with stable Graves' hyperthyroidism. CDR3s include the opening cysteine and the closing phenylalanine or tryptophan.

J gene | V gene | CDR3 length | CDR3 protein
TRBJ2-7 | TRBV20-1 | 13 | CSAAGTVTYEQYF
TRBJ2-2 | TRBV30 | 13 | CAWSAGRAGELFF
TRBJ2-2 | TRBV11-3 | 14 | CASSLDNPTGELFF
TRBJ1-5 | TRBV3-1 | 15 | CASSQRTGSNQPQHF
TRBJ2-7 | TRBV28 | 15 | CASSTGQGVSYEQYF
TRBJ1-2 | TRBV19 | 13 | CASTTGTGGGYTF
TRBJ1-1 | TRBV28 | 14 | CASSLAIGNTEAFF
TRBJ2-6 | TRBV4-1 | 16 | CASSQDWGAGANVLTF
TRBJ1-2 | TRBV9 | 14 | CASSVRGWNYGYTF
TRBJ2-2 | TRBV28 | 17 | CASSSGLAGVSTGELFF
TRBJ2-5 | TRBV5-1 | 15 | CASSFLAGGQETQYF
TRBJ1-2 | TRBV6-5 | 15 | CASSYLGQGPYGYTF
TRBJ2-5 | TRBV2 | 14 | CASSSRGRQETQYF
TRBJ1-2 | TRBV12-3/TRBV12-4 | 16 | CASSPGRGQGAWGYTF
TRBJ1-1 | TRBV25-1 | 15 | CASSEREGGSTEAFF
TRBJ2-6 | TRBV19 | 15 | CASSMGDSGANVLTF
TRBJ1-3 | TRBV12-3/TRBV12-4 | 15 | CASRSDRENGNTIYF
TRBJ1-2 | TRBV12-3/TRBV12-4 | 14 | CASILAGATYGYTF
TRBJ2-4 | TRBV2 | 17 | CASSERGGPGAKNIQYF
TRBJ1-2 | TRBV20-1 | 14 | CSASPGQGAYGYTF
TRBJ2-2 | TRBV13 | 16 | CASSFFRIANTGELFF
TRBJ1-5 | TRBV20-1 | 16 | CSARGAQGLVNQPQHF
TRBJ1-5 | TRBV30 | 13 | CAWSVYSNQPQHF
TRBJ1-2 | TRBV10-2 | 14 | CASSEHRDITGYTF
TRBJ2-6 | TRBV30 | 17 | CAWSVITGGAGANVLTF
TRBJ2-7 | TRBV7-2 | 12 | CASSTNTYEQYF
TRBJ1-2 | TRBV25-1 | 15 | CASSPSGPSNYGYTF
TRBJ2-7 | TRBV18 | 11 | CASSPLDEQYF
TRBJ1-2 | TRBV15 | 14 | CATSTRQGPYGYTF
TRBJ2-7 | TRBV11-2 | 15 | CASSPRSGRSYEQYF
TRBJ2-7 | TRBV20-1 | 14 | CSGKGTSGTYEQYF
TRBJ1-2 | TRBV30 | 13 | CAWSVSDLDGYTF
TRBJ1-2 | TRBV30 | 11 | CADGRGYGYTF
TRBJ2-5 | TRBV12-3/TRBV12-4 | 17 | CASSLPSGLAGLETQYF
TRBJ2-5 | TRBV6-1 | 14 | CAGRTGSGQETQYF
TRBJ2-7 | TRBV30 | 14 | CAWSVQGRRDEQYF
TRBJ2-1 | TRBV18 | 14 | CASSPGRQGNEQFF
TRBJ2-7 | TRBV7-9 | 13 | CASSPGQLYEQYF
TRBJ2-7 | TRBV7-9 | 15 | CASTRSGTGGYEQYF
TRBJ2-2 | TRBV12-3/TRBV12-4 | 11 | CASREIGELFF
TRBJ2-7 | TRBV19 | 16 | CASSIGTGQGAYEQYF
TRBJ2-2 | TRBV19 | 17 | CASRPILLARNTGELFF
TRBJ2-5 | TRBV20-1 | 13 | CSARQGVRVPQYF
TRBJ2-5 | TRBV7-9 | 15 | CASSLGGHYQETQYF
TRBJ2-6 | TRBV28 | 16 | CASNLGQISGANVLTF
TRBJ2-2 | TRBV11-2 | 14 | CASLASGRTGELFF
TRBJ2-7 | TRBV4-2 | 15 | CASSQGTGPLYEQYF
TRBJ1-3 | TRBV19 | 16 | CASVNQGVGSGNTIYF
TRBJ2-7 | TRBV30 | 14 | CAWSVVSGSREQYF
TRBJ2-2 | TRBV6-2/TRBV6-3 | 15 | CASSLGQGIVGELFF